These 23 T cell receptor beta chains originate from one sample sequenced in a study of T cells after yellow fever vaccination. TCRdb fed the 5' RACE reads into MiXCR, producing one record per CDR3 protein. The sample holds 400,000 to 450,000 distinct CDR3 sequences, 18% seen once. Sequencing was performed on PBMCs, taken before the yellow fever booster vaccination. These TCRs come from a man aged 18 to 29 who received the YFV17D yellow fever vaccine.

There are a few counts of this clonotype. V gene TRBV12-3 or TRBV12-4 combines with J gene TRBJ1-2, with D unclear. The V end was cut by 3 bases, the J end by 3 bases, with 14 bases between. This CDR3 has 15 residues. DNA for the CDR3: TGTGCCAGCAGTTTTGGTTCGCAGGTCGACTATGGCTACACCTTC. As protein: CASSFGSQVDYGYTF.

DNA of the CDR3: TGTGCCAGCAGACTGACCGGGAGCCTTGGGGGAAGCGCCATATATTTT. Translation: CASRLTGSLGGSAIYF. The V call is TRBV28, the J call TRBJ1-3; D is perhaps TRBD1 (5 bases). The V gene lost 6 bases and the J gene lost 11 bases, with 26 bases spanning the gap. Germline CDR1 reads MDHEN; CDR2 reads SYDVKM. The CDR3 spans 16 residues.

The rearrangement uses TRBV12-3 or TRBV12-4 and TRBJ2-5, with D tentatively TRBD1 (5 bases). The V end lost 3 bases, the J end lost 7 bases, and 12 bases lay between the germline ends. This CDR3 is built from 13 residues. The CDR3 nucleotides read TGTGCCAGCAGTTTGGGCAGGGCGGTGACCCAGTACTTC. Translation: CASSLGRAVTQYF.

V and J are TRBV28 and TRBJ2-7, with TRBD2 identical over 7 bases. Trimming took 5 bases from V and 12 from J; bases not matched to a gene: 13. CDR1 is MDHEN and CDR2 is SYDVKM in the germline V gene. CDR3 length: 13 amino acids. The CDR3 reads CASSRFGAGEAYF. The CDR3 DNA reads as TGTGCCAGCAGTCGCTTCGGGGCGGGGGAGGCGTACTTC.

The chain couples TRBV6-5 to TRBJ1-5; D is unclear. The germline CDR1 and CDR2 sequences are MNHEY and SVGAGI. The CDR3 sequence is 16 residues long. V was clipped by 5 bases and J by 0 bases, with 14 bases between them. CDR3 loop: CASSRDFPYSNQPQHF. The CDR3, as DNA: TGTGCCAGCAGTAGGGATTTTCCTTATAGCAATCAGCCCCAGCATTTT.

V usage is TRBV7-8 and J usage is TRBJ2-2, with 11 nucleotides matching TRBD2. CDR3 size: 18 residues. Germline V gene data show CDR1 as SGHVS and CDR2 as FQNEAQ. With 2 bases clipped from V and 2 bases from J, the junction kept 7 bases outside the gene matches. The CDR3 protein is CASSLLAGGLLNTGELFF. In DNA form, the CDR3 reads TGTGCCAGCAGCTTACTAGCGGGGGGCCTACTAAACACCGGGGAGCTGTTTTTT. Combining the CDR3 with reference TRBV7-8 and TRBJ2-2 gives the whole variable domain GAGVSQSPRYKVAKRGQDVALRCDPISGHVSLFWYQQALGQGPEFLTYFQNEAQLDKSGLPSDRFFAERPEGSVSTLKIQRTQQEDSAVYLCASSLLAGGLLNTGELFFGEGSRLTVL.

The sample holds a few counts of this clonotype. The chain is built from TRBV27 and TRBJ2-3, with D unclear. This CDR3 contains 13 residues. CDR1 and CDR2 from the germline V gene are MNHEY and SMNVEV (reference sequence). V lost 8 bases to trimming and J lost 7 bases, with 16 bases between them. The DNA for the CDR3 is TGTGCCAGCCAACGTTATCAAGGTTATACGCAGTATTTT. Translating it yields CASQRYQGYTQYF.

The chain links TRBV18 to TRBJ1-1; the D is unclear. In germline, CDR1 is KGHSH, CDR2 LQKENI. The length of the CDR3 is 14 residues. Trimming removed 1 base at V and 0 bases at J, with 6 bases between. CDR3 nucleotide sequence: TGTGCCAGCTCACCACGGGTAATGAACACTGAAGCTTTCTTT. This gives the protein CASSPRVMNTEAFF.

This sequence joins TRBV5-1 and TRBJ2-6; no clear D gene. This CDR3 contains 14 residues. V was cut by 5 bases and J by 0 bases, with 6 bases left in between. CDR1 is SGHRS, CDR2 YFSETQ, per germline. CDR3 coding DNA: TGCGCCAGCAGTACATTCTCTGGGGCCAACGTCCTGACTTTC. Its translation is CASSTFSGANVLTF. The whole variable domain, filled in from reference TRBV5-1 and TRBJ2-6, reads KAGVTQTPRYLIKTRGQQVTLSCSPISGHRSVSWYQQTPGQGLQFLFEYFSETQRNKGNFPGRFSGRQFSNSRSEMNVSTLELGDSALYLCASSTFSGANVLTFGAGSRLTVL.

The CDR3 sequence: CASSLASGFTNYGYTF. The CDR3 bases are TGCGCCAGCAGCTTGGCGTCAGGCTTTACTAACTATGGCTACACCTTC. V is TRBV5-1 and J is TRBJ1-2; no reliable D call. V was pared by 0 bases and J by 0 bases, with 12 bases between. The CDR3 is 16 residues long. Germline CDR1 is SGHRS and CDR2 is YFSETQ. The entire variable domain, with the rest obtained from reference TRBV5-1 and TRBJ1-2, is as follows: KAGVTQTPRYLIKTRGQQVTLSCSPISGHRSVSWYQQTPGQGLQFLFEYFSETQRNKGNFPGRFSGRQFSNSRSEMNVSTLELGDSALYLCASSLASGFTNYGYTFGSGTRLTVV.

V is TRBV20-1 and J is TRBJ2-7; D not certain. The ends were cut back, 1 base at V and 0 bases at J, with 7 bases in the middle. Germline V gene data show CDR1 as DFQATT and CDR2 as SNEGSKA (reference sequence). The CDR3 sequence is 13 residues long. CDR3 bases: TGCAGTGCTAGAGCCAGGAGCTCCTACGAGCAGTACGTC. Its protein product is CSARARSSYEQYV.

V usage is TRBV7-9 and J usage is TRBJ2-1, with TRBD2 identical over 14 bases. Germline CDR1 is SEHNR and CDR2 is FQNEAQ (reference sequence). This CDR3 region has 16 residues. The V and J ends lost 5 bases and 9 bases, in that order; junction bases with no gene match: 9. The CDR3 loop reads CASSRGLAGALGEQFF. CDR3 sequence (DNA): TGTGCCAGCAGCCGGGGACTAGCGGGGGCCTTGGGTGAGCAGTTCTTC. Drawing the rest from reference TRBV7-9 and TRBJ2-1, the complete variable domain is DTGVSQNPRHKITKRGQNVTFRCDPISEHNRLYWYRQTLGQGPEFLTYFQNEAQLEKSRLLSDRFSAERPKGSFSTLEIQRTEQGDSAMYLCASSRGLAGALGEQFFGPGTRLTVL.

This rearrangement joins TRBV29-1 to TRBJ1-2; D remains unclear. Germline CDR1 is SQVTM and CDR2 is ANQGSEA. The V and J ends lost 7 bases and 8 bases respectively, with 11 bases between them. The CDR3 covers 10 residues. The CDR3 protein is CSGGEEGYTF. The DNA for the CDR3 is TGCAGCGGCGGTGAGGAAGGCTACACCTTC.

This chain connects TRBV19 to TRBJ1-5, with TRBD1 as a possible D gene (5 bases). The CDR3 totals 13 residues. Trimming took off 11 bases at V and 9 bases at J, with 20 bases between the two ends. Germline CDR1 reads LNHDA; CDR2 reads SQIVND (reference sequence). The CDR3 DNA sequence: TGTGCCGGTACCGACAGTCTCGCAGGGCCCCAGCATTTT. The encoded protein is CAGTDSLAGPQHF. Complete variable domain (other parts from reference TRBV19 and TRBJ1-5): DGGITQSPKYLFRKEGQNVTLSCEQNLNHDAMYWYRQDPGQGLRLIYYSQIVNDFQKGDIAEGYSVSREKKESFPLTVTSAQKNPTAFYLCAGTDSLAGPQHFGDGTRLSIL.

J is TRBJ1-5 and V is TRBV7-2; TRBD1 matches 7 bases. The CDR3 spans 16 residues. Germline lookup yields CDR1 SGHTA and CDR2 FQGNSA. The V gene end was trimmed by 2 bases and the J gene end by 4 bases; junction bases not matched to a gene: 8. The CDR3 sequence: CASSLSGTVQNQPQHF. Here the CDR3 DNA reads TGTGCCAGCAGCTTATCCGGGACAGTTCAGAATCAGCCCCAGCATTTT.

The chain uses TRBV27 and TRBJ2-3, with D possibly being TRBD2 (6 bases). Trimming took off 5 bases at V and 4 bases at J, with 19 bases between the two ends. The CDR3 runs to 16 residues. Germline lookup yields CDR1 MNHEY and CDR2 SMNVEV (reference sequence). CDR3 sequence: CASSPVGGAIADTQYF. The CDR3 DNA follows: TGTGCCAGCAGTCCGGTGGGCGGGGCTATCGCAGATACGCAGTATTTT.

This clonotype has only a few counts. This chain joins TRBV5-1 and TRBJ2-3; TRBD2 agrees at 9 bases. The junction had 8 bases not matched to a gene; V was cut back by 4 bases and J by 2 bases. Per germline, CDR1 SGHRS and CDR2 YFSETQ. The CDR3 sequence is 16 residues long. CDR3 DNA sequence: TGCGCCAGCAGCGACCGAAGCGGGGGGCCCACAGATACGCAGTATTTT. Its translation: CASSDRSGGPTDTQYF.

V and J are TRBV3-1 and TRBJ2-7; D is perhaps TRBD2 (6 bases). The CDR3 totals 15 residues. The germline V and J ends were trimmed by 1 base and 2 bases, with 12 bases remaining between them. CDR1 is LGHDT and CDR2 is YNNKEL in the germline V gene (reference sequence). The CDR3 DNA follows: TGTGCCAGCAGCCAAGGGTCTCGGGGGACCTACGAGCAGTACTTC. Residues: CASSQGSRGTYEQYF.

The chain is built from TRBV5-1 and TRBJ2-3, with D unclear. Germline-derived CDR1 and CDR2 are SGHRS and YFSETQ. This CDR3 contains 16 residues. V was trimmed by 0 bases and J by 0 bases, leaving 11 bases between them. This chain's CDR3 is CASSLGHLTSTDTQYF. CDR3 nucleotide sequence: TGCGCCAGCAGCTTGGGACACCTGACTAGCACAGATACGCAGTATTTT.

This clonotype has a handful of counts. V usage is TRBV5-6 and J usage is TRBJ2-7; TRBD2 aligns across 10 bases. The CDR3 has 15 residues. The germline V gene has CDR1 SGHDT and CDR2 YYEEEE. V lost 0 bases, J lost 4 bases, and 4 bases stayed unmatched. The CDR3 nucleotides are TGTGCCAGCAGCTTGGGAGCTAGCGGGGGATACGAGCAGTACGTC. Its translation: CASSLGASGGYEQYV.

To note about this clonotype: In this CDR3 the conserved last residue, phenylalanine or tryptophan, is missing, so a read error is likely. The V and J genes are TRBV5-1 and TRBJ2-5; 9 positions match TRBD2. The CDR3 totals 15 residues. From germline, CDR1 is SGHRS and CDR2 YFSETQ. V was pared by 0 bases and J by 5 bases, with 5 bases of the junction left unmatched. The CDR3 DNA sequence: TGCGCCAGCAGCTTGGCCGTGACTAGCGGTGAGACCCAGTACCTC. Translation gives CASSLAVTSGETQYL.

A word on this clonotype: A read error may explain this, as a much larger clone is one base away. The chain has TRBV12-3 or TRBV12-4 and TRBJ1-5; D is ambiguous. CDR3 length equals 13 residues. Trimming removed 6 bases from V and 0 bases from J, with 6 bases in between. CDR3: CASSMNSNQPQHF. CDR3 DNA sequence: TGTGCCAGCAGCATGAATAGCAATCAGCCCCAGCATTTT.

This clonotype appeared a few times. The chain employs TRBV10-3 and TRBJ2-5; D ambiguous. V lost 4 bases to trimming and J lost 2 bases, with 11 bases between them. In germline, CDR1 is ENHRY, CDR2 SYGVKD. CDR3 size: 14 residues. The CDR3 protein is CAISGTPPQETQYF. CDR3 bases: TGTGCCATCAGTGGGACCCCGCCTCAAGAGACCCAGTACTTC.